This TCR beta chain came from a study of shared clonotypes between healthy human individuals (dated by TCRdb to 2019 to 2021). As for the study more broadly: The cohort comprised two women and a few men aged 18 to 49 years. For each donor, three plates each were used for CD4 naive and CD4 memory, two plates were used for CD8 naive, and one plate was used for CD8 memory. Blood TCR repertoires of about 5 healthy adults were deeply sequenced to estimate repertoire size and the extent of clonotype sharing between individuals. Libraries were prepared and TCR repertoires were sequenced by different laboratories using diverse techniques, in order to increase sequencing depth and limit assay-specific biases. Each donor's leukapheresis produced roughly between roughly 0.85 and 9.5 billion PBMCs. On the study overall, not on this receptor specifically: Only blood was sampled, and tissue TCR repertoires likely differ from those in blood. Even with the large sequencing depth, rarefaction of the sorted-subset datasets indicated that sequencing was incomplete. When four donors were compared, the shared fraction of clonotypes was 5% to 6.5% for naive CD4, roughly 3.3% for naive CD8, 2% to 2.5% for memory CD4, and 0.35% to 0.5% for memory CD8. Clonotypes shared by all four sorted-subset donors showed higher generation probabilities than non-shared clonotypes. The genetic and exposure-history diversity represented was limited by the small number of donors. Pairwise subsampling led to the expectation that sequencing depth would affect the degree of clonotype sharing among donors. Larger estimated clonotype richness was generally found for naive subsets than for memory subsets.

Using the deep immunoSEQ assay, multiplex PCR amplified TCR CDR3 regions from genomic DNA. Genomic DNA extracted from each cell subset was distributed evenly over all wells of several immunoSEQ 96-well plates, and each plate served as one replicate. Each replicate PCR for sorted subsets received around 0.2 ug genomic DNA, equal to tens of thousands of T cell genomes. Purified libraries were quantified with a Qubit 3.0 fluorometer, sized on a Bioanalyzer 2100, and re-quantified with the KAPA Library Quantification kit. Every immunoSEQ 96-well plate was sequenced on a dedicated single-read 150-cycle Illumina NextSeq 550 flow cell. As for the authors' bioinformatics: Because the immunoSEQ output included only junctional sequences and no quality scores, the filtering could not be the same as the filtering used for full-length reads. Sequences were annotated with PyIR, a Python wrapper for IgBLAST v1.9, and V/J genes and CDR3 were assigned using IMGT germline references. Reads were filtered out if the reads had weak V/J assignments (E-value above 1e-6), no CDR3, stop codons, out-of-frame junctions, or ambiguous translated residues. V3J clonotypes were defined by identical inferred V gene, J gene, and CDR3 amino acid sequence. Percentage overlap between repertoires was calculated by dividing the number of shared unique clonotypes by the size of the smaller repertoire. Richness of each repertoire was evaluated using RTK rarefaction, the Chao1 estimator, and Recon v2.1 estimates of unobserved clonotypes. OLGA was used to compute generation probabilities for all TCRbeta clonotypes that the gDNA method yielded from four donors. The clones in this table, taken by TCRdb from immuneACCESS, are in-frame only. Not every clone is retained; where verified, under half of the shortfall comes from an unresolved V gene, and the cause of the rest is unknown. V and J calls and clone size are copied from that table; D and trimming were computed from the DNA. Across this sample there are more than 2,000,000 clones, with about 92% seen only once. Over 0.12% of the sample goes to the ten largest clones.

This clone was recorded once. Its specific antigen is unknown. Nothing much larger sits one base from this clone, and base qualities are not available. Donors were healthy HIV-negative adults with no recently reported acute infections or vaccinations. Only Caucasian adults living in Nashville, Tennessee, USA were represented among the donors. Magnetic negative selection was used to enrich CD4+ T cells, after which naive cells were positively selected on CD45RA and the negative fraction became the memory subset. Blood was obtained by leukapheresis, after which PBMCs were separated by Ficoll-Histopaque density gradient centrifugation and cryopreserved in liquid nitrogen vapor phase. Analytical flow cytometry was used to check the purity and quantity of every magnetically sorted T cell population. Each sorted fraction had its genomic DNA isolated and then quantified by UV absorbance on a Nanodrop 2000c.

The sequence derives from a man between 18 and 29 years old in good health. The sample taken for sequencing was naive CD4+ T cells sorted from blood. Explained via the paper, the cell subset or site label denotes: CD45RA+ positively selected.

This receptor carries the CDR3 CASSQDEGLGYGYTF. The DNA reads as follows: TGCGCCAGCAGCCAGGACGAGGGGCTGGGGTATGGCTACACCTTC. The sequence joins TRBV5-1 to TRBJ1-2, with TRBD1 as a weak D call on 5 bases. The CDR3 has 15 amino acids, counting the end cysteine and phenylalanine. The only DNA kept is the CDR3, 45 bases in frame from the first base. V lost 4 bases and J lost 5 bases; the stretch between them is 18 bases long. The germline V gene encodes CDR1 SGHRS and CDR2 YFSETQ.